The rows below give T cell receptor beta chains drawn from one sample of a study of STAT5B mutations in CD4+ large granular lymphocyte leukemia. The method was immunoSEQ multiplex PCR; TCRdb's version includes in-frame clones alone and lacks a portion of them. This repertoire shows some 41,000 clones, 65% to 85% found once; its top ten account for just under 0.35%. The specimen was CD4+ T cells from blood buffy coats. The origin of the receptors is a human donor in good health. Each CDR3 is given with its conserved first and last residue.

len,v_gene,CDR3aa
17,TRBV5-4,CASSLDVRNRGNSPLHF
18,TRBV7-2,CASSPQGQGALGANVLTF
16,TRBV27,CASSPTSGRAIKTQYF
12,TRBV7-2,CASSPNSYEQYF
16,TRBV4-1,CASSQDSGAGANVLTF
13,TRBV6-1,CASRGTGGYEQYF
13,TRBV6-5,CATHGISGNTIYF
15,TRBV29-1,CSVRGVAGGEETQYF
15,TRBV28,CASSLGQGRSYEQYF
13,TRBV6-6,CASVDHGVGEQFF
15,TRBV5-1,CASSSTGTGSEKLFF
16,TRBV4-2,CASSQATSPSTDTQYF
14,TRBV6-5,CASSYSKDREGYTF
11,TRBV11-2,CASSSRGEQYF
11,TRBV30,CAWSVAYEQYF
13,TRBV30,CAWNPGGWEPQHF
14,TRBV6-6,CASRGVGASQPQHF
16,TRBV5-4,CASSLGLAGDQETQYF
16,TRBV7-2,CASSLMRGQGSYGYTF
14,TRBV6-5,CASSYWRDHNEQFF
14,TRBV19,CASSIRGVGYGYTF
17,TRBV23-1,CASSHGASGPFYNEQFF